This T cell receptor (beta chain) was profiled in a study of breast tumors, draining lymph nodes, adjacent tissues. Study results and caveats: Tumor TCR diversity was below lymph nodes but above nontumor tissue. Luminal-like breast cancer showed significantly greater tumor-nontumor repertoire similarity than basal-like breast cancer did.

TCRdb ran MiXCR on the multiplex PCR reads and lists one entry per CDR3 protein. The sample records 250,000 or so distinct CDR3 sequences, roughly 30% being singletons. V lost 5 bases and J 6 bases, leaving 14 bases between the germline ends. There are 13 residues in the CDR3. Per the germline V gene, CDR1 is LNHDA and CDR2 is SQIVND (reference sequence). Breast cancer patients provided tissue from their axillary draining lymph nodes. As concerns this clonotype: The antigen remains unidentified. This clone may be a read error of a much larger clone one base away. The conserved final phenylalanine or tryptophan is absent from the CDR3, which likely points to a read error.

The sequencing sample was made of axillary lymph node tissue. This receptor was obtained from a female donor with breast cancer. Some clones in this sample may be carry-over from other donors' samples. The rearrangement uses TRBV19 and TRBJ2-7; D may be TRBD1 (5 bases). For the CDR3, the DNA is TGTGCCAGTAGTGGGTCAGGGTTGTTCGAGCAGTACATC. Its protein is CASSGSGLFEQYI.